The 3 T cell receptor beta chains below come from one sample, sequenced in a study of cytomegalovirus exposure and HLA in healthy donors. The study ran its PCR with 60 Vbeta and 13 Jbeta primers. Measured with immunoSEQ multiplex PCR; TCRdb has only the in-frame clones, and not every one. This table has 150,000 to 200,000 clones, approximately 85% appearing once. Sequenced material: PBMCs. These receptors all stem from a man aged 18 to 35 in good health and CMV-seropositive.

The sample holds a few counts of this clone. The J gene is TRBJ2-7, the V gene TRBV5-4; D is unclear. The CDR3 length is 11 residues. CDR1 is SGHNT and CDR2 is YYREEE in the germline V gene (reference sequence). Trimming removed 3 bases from V and 6 bases from J, with 7 bases in between. CDR3 sequence (DNA): TGTGCCAGCAGCTGGCCGATCGAGCAGTACTTC. As protein: CASSWPIEQYF.

The V gene is TRBV19, the J gene TRBJ2-7; D ambiguous. V was cut by 5 bases and J by 1 base, with 12 bases left in between. The germline gives CDR1 LNHDA, CDR2 SQIVND (reference sequence). This CDR3 comprises 14 residues. In DNA, the CDR3 is TGTGCCAGTAGTCCGACGACACTTTCCTACGAGCAGTACTTC. It codes for CASSPTTLSYEQYF.

The chain carries TRBV29-1 and TRBJ2-7, with D hard to call. Germline loops: CDR1 SQVTM, CDR2 ANQGSEA. This CDR3 is 12 amino acids long. Trimming removed 1 base at V and 7 bases at J, with 11 bases between. CDR3: CSVEGAIREQYF. In DNA, the CDR3 is TGCAGCGTTGAAGGGGCGATAAGGGAGCAGTACTTC.